The source of this TCR beta chain is a study of T cells after yellow fever vaccination. MiXCR, run by TCRdb on the 5' RACE reads, gives a single entry per CDR3 protein. The sample shows about 230,000 distinct CDR3 sequences, more than 6.5% of them seen only once. Trimming cost V 4 bases and J 6 bases; bases outside gene matches: 6. CDR3 size: 14 residues. The germline CDR1 and CDR2 sequences are DFQATT and SNEGSKA (reference sequence). Study outcomes and limitations: Among primary-vaccination clones, most reappeared after the booster, at 95% to 96% for CD4 and more than 75% for CD8. There was a possibility that FACS-sorted repertoires contained abundant clonotypes contaminating from the bulk population.

This clonotype was counted many times. The antigen is undetermined. J is TRBJ2-7 and V is TRBV20-1; 13 nucleotides line up with TRBD2. The receptor was isolated from a man aged 30 to 45 who received the YFV17D yellow fever vaccine. This specimen consisted of CD4+ T cells sorted from PBMCs, obtained on the day of the yellow fever booster vaccination. The chain's CDR3 is CSAKPGTSGIEQYF. Written as DNA, the CDR3 is TGCAGTGCTAAGCCGGGGACTAGCGGGATCGAGCAGTACTTC.